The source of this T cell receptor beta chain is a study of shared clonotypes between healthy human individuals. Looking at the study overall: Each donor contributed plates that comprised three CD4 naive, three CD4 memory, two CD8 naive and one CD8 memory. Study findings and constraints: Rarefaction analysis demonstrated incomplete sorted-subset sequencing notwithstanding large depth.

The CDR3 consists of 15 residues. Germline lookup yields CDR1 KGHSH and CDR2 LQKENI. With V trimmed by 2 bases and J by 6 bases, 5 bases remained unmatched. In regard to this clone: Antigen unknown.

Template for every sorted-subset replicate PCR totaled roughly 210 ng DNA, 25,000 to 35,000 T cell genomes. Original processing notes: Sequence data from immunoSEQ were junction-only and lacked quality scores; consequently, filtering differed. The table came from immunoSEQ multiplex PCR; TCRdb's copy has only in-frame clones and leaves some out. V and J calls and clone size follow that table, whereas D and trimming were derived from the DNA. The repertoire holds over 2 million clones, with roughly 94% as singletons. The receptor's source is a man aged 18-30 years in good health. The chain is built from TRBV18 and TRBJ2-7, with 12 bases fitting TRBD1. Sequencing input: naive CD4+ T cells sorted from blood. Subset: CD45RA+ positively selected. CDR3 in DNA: TGTGCCAGCTCACCATCCGGGACAGGGGGCCCCGAGCAGTACTTC. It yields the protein CASSPSGTGGPEQYF.